One sample yielded the 13 T cell receptor beta chains listed below, sequenced in a study of T cell responses to AZD1222 COVID-19 vaccine. TCRdb keeps only in-frame clones here, not all; method: immunoSEQ multiplex PCR. The table shows about 94,000 clones, with about 88% occurring only once. The sequencing used peripheral blood, collected on day 0 of AZD1222 vaccination. These receptors were obtained from an adult in good health.

V and J are TRBV5-1 and TRBJ2-5, with D unclear. V lost 0 bases, J lost 4 bases, and 10 bases lay in between. From germline, CDR1 is SGHRS and CDR2 YFSETQ. CDR3 size: 14 residues. CDR3 protein: CASSLGGNGETQYF. The CDR3 DNA reads as TGCGCCAGCAGCTTGGGGGGTAATGGAGAGACCCAGTACTTC.

The chain carries TRBV19 and TRBJ1-1; D might be TRBD1 (5 bases). The CDR3 length is 16 residues. Trimming removed 2 bases from V and 0 bases from J, with 13 bases in between. Germline CDR1 is LNHDA and CDR2 is SQIVND (reference sequence). DNA for the CDR3: TGTGCCAGTAGTATATTCGGGGGGGGAATGAACACTGAAGCTTTCTTT. It specifies CASSIFGGGMNTEAFF.

This clone has only one observation. This chain connects TRBV7-2 to TRBJ2-7; 8 bases match TRBD1. The CDR3 covers 15 residues. J was trimmed by 3 bases and V by 2 bases; bases with no gene match: 6. Per germline, CDR1 SGHTA and CDR2 FQGNSA. The CDR3 nucleotides read TGTGCCAGCAGCTTAAATAGCAGGGGGCTCTACGAGCAGTACTTC. It translates to CASSLNSRGLYEQYF. The variable domain in full, with the rest retrieved from reference TRBV7-2 and TRBJ2-7, is GAGVSQSPSNKVTEKGKDVELRCDPISGHTALYWYRQSLGQGLEFLIYFQGNSAPDKSGLPSDRFSAERTGGSVSTLTIQRTQQEDSAVYLCASSLNSRGLYEQYFGPGTRLTVT.

The rearrangement uses TRBV19 and TRBJ1-5, with D maybe TRBD1 (6 bases). Trimming cost V 7 bases and J 3 bases, with 10 bases left between them. This CDR3 has 13 amino acids. Germline CDR1 LNHDA, CDR2 SQIVND (reference sequence). The CDR3 DNA reads as TGTGCCAGTAAACAGGGTTACAATCAGCCCCAGCATTTT. Translating gives CASKQGYNQPQHF.

V and J are TRBV4-3 and TRBJ2-7; TRBD2 aligns across 10 bases. Germline V gene sequence: CDR1 LGHNA, CDR2 YSLEER. Germline trimming cut 0 bases from V and 0 bases from J; bases unmatched to any gene: 11. The CDR3 spans 19 residues. DNA of the CDR3: TGCGCCAGCAGCCAAGATGTTGGACTAGCGGAGGGCAGCTCCTACGAGCAGTACTTC. Its translation is CASSQDVGLAEGSSYEQYF.

The chain links TRBV29-1 to TRBJ2-2, with 7 bases aligning to TRBD1. This CDR3 is 14 amino acids long. J gave up 5 bases and V 7 bases, and 10 bases lay outside the gene matches. CDR1 is SQVTM and CDR2 is ANQGSEA in the germline V gene. The chain's CDR3 is CSAQGTVLTGELFF. CDR3 nucleotide sequence: TGCAGCGCCCAGGGGACAGTCCTAACCGGGGAGCTGTTTTTT.

The J gene is TRBJ2-7, the V gene TRBV5-4; perhaps TRBD2 as D (6 bases). Trimming took 4 bases from V and 6 from J, leaving 17 bases between them. Per germline, CDR1 SGHNT and CDR2 YYREEE (reference sequence). There are 14 residues in the CDR3. The CDR3: CASSPKTSRLEQYF. The CDR3 nucleotides read TGTGCCAGCAGCCCCAAGACTAGTAGGCTCGAGCAGTACTTC.

This sequence joins TRBV5-6 and TRBJ1-2, with D perhaps matching TRBD1 (5 bases). The CDR3 covers 14 residues. CDR1 and CDR2 (germline): SGHDT, YYEEEE. Trimming removed 0 bases from V and 1 base from J, with 7 bases in between. CDR3 region: CASSLGQSNYGYTF. CDR3 DNA: TGTGCCAGCAGCTTGGGACAGAGTAACTATGGCTACACCTTC.

The J gene is TRBJ1-2, the V gene TRBV2, with D perhaps matching TRBD1 (6 bases). V lost 6 bases to trimming and J lost 6 bases, with 14 bases between them. Per germline, CDR1 SNHLY and CDR2 FYNNEI. This CDR3 region has 13 residues. CDR3 nucleotides: TGTGCCAGCAGGGACAGTTTGGGGGATGGCTACACCTTC. It yields the protein CASRDSLGDGYTF.

The chain employs TRBV6-1 and TRBJ1-2; 8 bases fit TRBD1. This CDR3 is 11 amino acids long. From germline, CDR1 is MNHNS and CDR2 SASEGT. V shed 2 bases, J shed 11 bases, and the junction held 1 base outside the gene matches. The CDR3 DNA sequence: TGTGCCAGCAGTGAAAACAGGGGGTACACCTTC. It codes for CASSENRGYTF.

This rearrangement joins TRBV19 to TRBJ2-3; D is ambiguous. The CDR3 loop spans 12 amino acids. Trimming took 4 bases from V and 2 from J, leaving 4 bases between them. In germline, CDR1 is LNHDA, CDR2 SQIVND (reference sequence). The CDR3 nucleotides are TGTGCCAGTAGTACAGACACAGATACGCAGTATTTT. Its translation: CASSTDTDTQYF.

The chain has TRBV5-1 and TRBJ2-1; the D call may be TRBD1 or TRBD2 (5 bases each). Trimming left V 4 bases short and J 5 bases short, with 13 bases between. This CDR3 has 14 residues. Germline loops: CDR1 SGHRS, CDR2 YFSETQ. The CDR3 DNA reads as TGCGCCAGCAGCCCGGGACGGACCGACAATGAGCAGTTCTTC. Its protein is CASSPGRTDNEQFF.

The chain joins TRBV12-5 to TRBJ2-1; the match to TRBD2 covers 9 bases. Germline values: CDR1 LGHNT, CDR2 FRNRAP. The length of the CDR3 is 18 residues. V lost 4 bases and J lost 2; bases outside the gene matches: 12. The CDR3 DNA reads as TGTGCTAGTGGTTCCACCTTCAGGAGCGGGGGGACCTACAATGAGCAGTTCTTC. This gives the protein CASGSTFRSGGTYNEQFF.